This T cell receptor beta chain was obtained from a study of T cells expressing NK-cell markers. Study in general: Sorted CD3+CD56+NKG2C+, CD3+CD56+NKG2C- and CD3+CD56-NKG2C+ T-cell subsets were beta-chain profiled. Sequenced donors, eight in total, included seven who were HCMV-seropositive and one who was seronegative. Findings and caveats of the study: The leading position in the CD3+CD56-NKG2C+ fraction of a few donors also went to these clonotypes.

This CDR3 has 13 amino acids. From germline, CDR1 is SQVTM and CDR2 ANQGSEA. A note on this clonotype: What it binds is unknown.

It was by 5'RACE template switching with UMIs that TCR beta cDNA was made. For each CDR3 protein, TCRdb gives one entry from its re-call of the 5' RACE reads, without DNA. The sample table sets out about 540,000 distinct CDR3 sequences. The sequencing sample was made of blood T cells: a sorted CD56 or NKG2C T cell subset, CD4+ or CD8+ T cells, or bulk PBMC T cells (not recorded which). The sequence derives from a man aged 18 to 35 in good health. V usage is TRBV29-1 and J usage is TRBJ1-1. The CDR3 loop reads CSVEDGWVTEAFF. The complete variable domain, with remaining parts taken from reference TRBV29-1 and TRBJ1-1, reads SAVISQKPSRDICQRGTSLTIQCQVDSQVTMMFWYRQQPGQSLTLIATANQGSEATYESGFVIDKFPISRPNLTFSTLTVSNMSPEDSSIYLCSVEDGWVTEAFFGQGTRLTVV.